The present entry profiles one T cell receptor beta chain with its context. V gave up 4 bases and J gave up 11 bases, with 23 bases separating them. Germline CDR1 reads MNHEY; CDR2 reads SVGAGI. This CDR3 is 15 amino acids long. This record comes from a study of blood T cell repertoires in COVID-19. At the level of the study: The study drew acute and convalescent COVID-19 samples from the United States, Italy and Spain. PBMCs, B-cell-depleted T cells, or T cells were the source of the cDNA or gDNA that made up the material.

Sequencing was performed with immunoSEQ multiplex PCR; in TCRdb, only in-frame clones are kept and a portion is missing. The profile shows approximately 80,000 clones, roughly 86% of them singletons. The sequence derives from a middle-aged man with acute or convalescent COVID-19. The source material was peripheral blood. This sequence joins TRBV6-5 and TRBJ1-1; maybe TRBD1 (6 bases). This chain's CDR3 is CASSSRQVLTVEAFF. The CDR3 DNA sequence: TGTGCCAGCAGTTCCCGACAGGTTCTTACCGTGGAGGCTTTCTTT.